This T cell receptor beta chain was identified in a study of blood T cell repertoires in COVID-19. About the research overall: Acute and convalescent COVID-19 samples came from the United States, Italy and Spain. From T cells, B-cell-depleted T cells, or PBMCs came the material, which was cDNA or gDNA.

Germline V lookup: CDR1 KGHSH, CDR2 LQKENI. V lost 3 bases to trimming and J lost 5 bases; unmatched junction nucleotides: 2. This CDR3 has 15 residues. The authors' processing: Amplified reference gene primers provided the basis for estimating nucleated cell counts. TCRdb's table, derived via immunoSEQ multiplex PCR, lists solely in-frame clones and lacks some. That table supplies the V and J calls and clone size; D and trimming were determined from the DNA. The table shows tens of thousands of clones, with roughly 76% occurring only once. Sequencing was done on a sample of peripheral blood. This receptor was identified in a woman between 65 and 79 years old with acute or convalescent COVID-19. The chain uses TRBV18 and TRBJ1-6; TRBD1 matches at 9 bases. CDR3 residues: CASSPGTGNNSPLHF. The CDR3 DNA reads TGTGCCAGCTCACCGGGGACAGGGAATAATTCACCCCTCCACTTT.